These T cell receptor beta chains were read from a single sample in a study of T cells after yellow fever vaccination. TCRdb itself ran the 5' RACE reads through MiXCR, one entry per CDR3 protein. This sample has roughly 170,000 distinct CDR3 sequences, with roughly 6.2% found just once. This material consisted of CD4+ T cells sorted from PBMCs, taken on the day of the first yellow fever vaccination. These receptor sequences come from a young man who received the YFV17D yellow fever vaccine. Each CDR3 is given with its conserved first and last residue. A D gene is named only where the DNA matches it firmly. Rows may omit the clone size; those that give it use once, few, many or a size class.

J: TRBJ2-3
V: TRBV18
size: -
D: TRBD1
DNA: TGTGCCAGCTCACCAGGGACAGGGGGAGATACGCAGTATTTT
CDR3: CASSPGTGGDTQYF

J: TRBJ1-5
V: TRBV20-1
size: many
D: -
DNA: TGCAGTGCTAGAGATCCGAAGGGAGGGGTGGGTCAGCCCCAGCATTTT
CDR3: CSARDPKGGVGQPQHF

J: TRBJ1-2
V: TRBV18
size: few
D: -
DNA: TGTGCCAGCTCACCACCATCTACAGGTAGCGGCTATGGCTACACCTTC
CDR3: CASSPPSTGSGYGYTF

J: TRBJ2-7
V: TRBV6-2/TRBV6-3
size: many
D: TRBD2
DNA: TGTGCCAGCAGAGGAGGGACTAGCGTCTACGAGCAGTACTTC
CDR3: CASRGGTSVYEQYF

J: TRBJ1-1
V: TRBV18
size: many
D: TRBD1
DNA: TGTGCCAGCTCACCCAAATGGACAGGGAAGAACACTGAAGCTTTCTTT
CDR3: CASSPKWTGKNTEAFF

J: TRBJ1-3
V: TRBV12-3/TRBV12-4
size: -
D: TRBD1
DNA: TGTGCCAGCAGGGAAGGGACAGGGGCTGGAAACACCATATATTTT
CDR3: CASREGTGAGNTIYF

J: TRBJ1-5
V: TRBV7-8
size: -
D: -
DNA: TGTGCCAGCAGCCAACTGGACGGGAATCAGCCCCAGCATTTT
CDR3: CASSQLDGNQPQHF

J: TRBJ2-1
V: TRBV5-1
size: many
D: TRBD2
DNA: TGCGCCAGCAGCTATCGGGGGGACCCCTACAATGAGCAGTTCTTC
CDR3: CASSYRGDPYNEQFF

J: TRBJ1-6
V: TRBV29-1
size: many
D: -
DNA: TGCAGCGTTGCGACACGGCAGGGGAAGGATTCACCCCTCCACTTT
CDR3: CSVATRQGKDSPLHF

J: TRBJ1-1
V: TRBV18
size: -
D: TRBD1
DNA: TGTGCCAGCTCACCGGGACAGGGGGGGGTGACTGAAGCTTTCTTT
CDR3: CASSPGQGGVTEAFF

J: TRBJ2-5
V: TRBV21-1
size: -
D: -
DNA: TGTGCCAGCAGCAAAGGTACCAGGTCACAAGAGACCCAGTACTTC
CDR3: CASSKGTRSQETQYF

J: TRBJ1-2
V: TRBV10-3
size: many
D: -
DNA: TGTGCCATCCACCACTCGAATCGAGACGGCTATGGCTACACCTTC
CDR3: CAIHHSNRDGYGYTF

J: TRBJ2-6
V: TRBV13
size: many
D: TRBD1
DNA: TGTGCCAGCAGCTTTGCAGGGGGCCCACCTGGGGCCAACGTCCTGACTTTC
CDR3: CASSFAGGPPGANVLTF